This section outlines one T cell receptor (beta chain) sequence together with its context. The specificity of this receptor is unknown. Base qualities were left out, and no much larger clone turns up one base away. This record comes from a study of blood T cell repertoires in COVID-19 (dated by TCRdb to the early 2020s). Some background on the complete study: Samples from collaborators originated in the United States, Italy and Spain and spanned both the acute and convalescent phases of COVID-19. Deeply sampled blood TCRbeta repertoires from subjects exposed to, actively infected with, or recovered from COVID-19 were included in the dataset. The prospective study material was composed of cDNA or gDNA derived from T cells, B-cell-depleted T cells, or PBMCs. The repertoires were released in a freely available public database intended as a resource for research on the immune response to SARS-CoV-2. The sample metadata nearly always contained a de-identified subject ID, COVID-19 status, age in years and sex. The samples were drawn from two sources: the first 160 participants of the ongoing ImmuneRACE study, and 1,254 subjects contributed by 6 global collaborators. Where HLA class I and class II types were available, the types were taken from metadata supplied by the sample provider, not from assay-based typing. Paper-wide results and their limitations: The amount of clinical and demographic metadata varied by source and participant and was provided uncurated.

The collaborating institutions used their own protocols to collect whole blood in K2EDTA tubes. For TCRbeta analysis, collaborators shipped samples in one of three forms: frozen whole blood, isolated PBMCs, or DNA extracted from either of those sample types. V is pared back by 4 bases and J by 3 bases, with 9 bases lying between the germline termini. The CDR1 and CDR2 encoded by the germline V gene (reference sequence) are MNHNY and SVGAGI. The CDR3 holds 14 amino acids from the cysteine to the phenylalanine. CDR3 DNA only is kept here, 42 bases in frame from base 1. The immunoSEQ Assay, a bias-controlled multiplex PCR, was used to amplify TCRbeta CDR3 regions from genomic DNA. The study's own analysis went as follows. Within the assay, amplification of reference gene primers was used to estimate how many nucleated cells each sample contained. Sequence reads were collapsed and filtered to measure the absolute abundance of every unique TCRbeta CDR3 rearrangement. Productive Simpson clonality was computed per sample as the square root of Simpson's diversity index over productive rearrangements. Held by TCRdb, this immuneACCESS table contains in-frame sequences only and omits some clones. Under half of the omission traces to an unresolved V gene where checked; the cause of the rest is unknown. D and trimming come from the DNA, and the V and J calls and clone size come from that table. A total of 150,000 to 200,000 clones appear in this sample, about 85% of them only once. The ten largest clones capture 2.1% of the sample.

The sequencing sample was made of peripheral blood. The clonotype comes from a man between 65 and 80 years old with active or convalescent COVID-19. The chain was built from TRBV6-6 and TRBJ1-4, and possibly TRBD1, on 5 matching bases. This receptor carries the CDR3 CASSSRGSNEKLFF. The DNA reads as follows: TGTGCCAGCAGTTCAAGGGGATCTAATGAAAAACTGTTTTTT.